This section outlines one TCR beta chain sequence together with its context. This CDR3 region has 17 residues. The V gene's germline CDR1 is SGHTA and CDR2 FQGNSA. Trimming pared 6 bases from V and 0 bases from J, leaving 15 bases between. Next came a second PCR, run for about 7 to 12 cycles, which used a sample-barcoded 5' primer along with a J-beta primer mix. TCRdb redid the calling of the 5' RACE reads with MiXCR, one entry per CDR3 protein. This table holds 700,000 to 950,000 distinct CDR3 sequences, roughly 64% found once. The sample comes from a study of blood T cells in healthy people across ages.

The sample was blood. This clonotype was obtained from a man aged 25-40 years in good health. The chain links TRBV7-2 to TRBJ2-6; D not resolved. The CDR3 DNA follows: TGTGCCAGCAGTTTACCGAGCCGGAGCTCTGGGGCCAACGTCCTGACTTTC. Protein sequence: CASSLPSRSSGANVLTF.